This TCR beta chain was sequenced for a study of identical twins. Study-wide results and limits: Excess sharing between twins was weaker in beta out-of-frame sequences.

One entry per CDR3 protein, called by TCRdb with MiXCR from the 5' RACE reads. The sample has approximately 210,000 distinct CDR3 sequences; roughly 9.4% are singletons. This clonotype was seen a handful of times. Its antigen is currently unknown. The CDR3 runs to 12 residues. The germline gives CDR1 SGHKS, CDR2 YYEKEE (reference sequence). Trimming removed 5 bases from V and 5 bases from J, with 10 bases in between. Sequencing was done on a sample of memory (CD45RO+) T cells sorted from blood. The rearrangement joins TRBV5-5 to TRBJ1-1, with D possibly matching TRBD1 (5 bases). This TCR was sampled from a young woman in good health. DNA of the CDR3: TGTGCCAGCAGGGGGGGGGATACTGAAGCTTTCTTT. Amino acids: CASRGGDTEAFF.